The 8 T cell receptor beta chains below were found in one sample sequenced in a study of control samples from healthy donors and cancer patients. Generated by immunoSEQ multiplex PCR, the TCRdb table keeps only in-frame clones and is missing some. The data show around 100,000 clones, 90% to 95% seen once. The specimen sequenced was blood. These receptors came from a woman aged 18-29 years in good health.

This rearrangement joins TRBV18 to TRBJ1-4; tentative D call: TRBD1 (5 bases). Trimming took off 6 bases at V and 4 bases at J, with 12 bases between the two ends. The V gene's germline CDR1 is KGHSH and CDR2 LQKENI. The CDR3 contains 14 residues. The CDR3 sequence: CASSQTASNEKLFF. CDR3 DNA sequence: TGTGCCAGCTCGCAGACAGCGAGTAATGAAAAACTGTTTTTT.

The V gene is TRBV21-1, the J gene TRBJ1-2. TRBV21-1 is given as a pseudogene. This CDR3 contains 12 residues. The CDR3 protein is CASSGGRGGYTF. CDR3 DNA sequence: TGTGCCAGCTCGGGAGGACGGGGTGGCTACACCTTC.

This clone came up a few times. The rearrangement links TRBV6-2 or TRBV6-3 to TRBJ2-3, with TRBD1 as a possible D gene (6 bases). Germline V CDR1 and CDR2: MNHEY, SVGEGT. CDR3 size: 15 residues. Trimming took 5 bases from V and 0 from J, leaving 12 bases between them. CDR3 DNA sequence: TGTGCCAGCAGTCCGGGACAATCTAGCACAGATACGCAGTATTTT. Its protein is CASSPGQSSTDTQYF.

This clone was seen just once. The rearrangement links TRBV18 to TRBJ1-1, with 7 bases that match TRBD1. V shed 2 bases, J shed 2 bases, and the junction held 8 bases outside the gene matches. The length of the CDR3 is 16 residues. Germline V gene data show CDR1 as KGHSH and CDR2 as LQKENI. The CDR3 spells CASSPGAGGANTEAFF. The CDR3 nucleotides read TGTGCCAGCTCACCAGGGGCAGGGGGGGCTAACACTGAAGCTTTCTTT.

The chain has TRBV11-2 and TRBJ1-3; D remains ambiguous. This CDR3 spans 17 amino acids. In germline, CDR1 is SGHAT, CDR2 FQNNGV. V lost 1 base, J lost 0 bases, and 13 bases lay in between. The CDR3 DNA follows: TGTGCCAGCAGCTTAGGGAGGTCCCCCATCTCTGGAAACACCATATATTTT. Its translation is CASSLGRSPISGNTIYF.

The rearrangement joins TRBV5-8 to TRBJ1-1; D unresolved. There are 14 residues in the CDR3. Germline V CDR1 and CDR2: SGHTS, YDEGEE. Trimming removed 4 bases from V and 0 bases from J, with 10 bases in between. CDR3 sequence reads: CASSPSPLNTEAFF. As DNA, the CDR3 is TGTGCCAGCAGCCCGTCCCCCCTGAACACTGAAGCTTTCTTT.

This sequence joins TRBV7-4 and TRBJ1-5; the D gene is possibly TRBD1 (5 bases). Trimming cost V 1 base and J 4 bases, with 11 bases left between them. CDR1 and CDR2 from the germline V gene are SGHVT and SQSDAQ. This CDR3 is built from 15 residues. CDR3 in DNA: TGTGCCAGCAGCTTAGGCAGGGACGAGAATCAGCCCCAGCATTTT. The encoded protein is CASSLGRDENQPQHF.

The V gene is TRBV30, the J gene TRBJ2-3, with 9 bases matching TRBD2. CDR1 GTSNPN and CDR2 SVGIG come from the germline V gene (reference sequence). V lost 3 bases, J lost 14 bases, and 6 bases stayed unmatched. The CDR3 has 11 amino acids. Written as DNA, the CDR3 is TGTGCCTGGAGCCGCGGGAGGGCTCCGTATTTT. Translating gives CAWSRGRAPYF.